Below, one T cell receptor (beta chain) is given with its context. Antigen unknown. This record belongs to a study of OX40 agonist ivuxolimab in advanced cancers. Study-wide findings and caveats: Partial responders treated at 0.1-3.0 mg/kg exhibited clonal expansion among the lowest measured.

V lost 4 bases and J lost 1, with 11 bases in between. The CDR3 consists of 15 residues. Germline CDR1 and CDR2: MGHRA and YSYEKL. Data came from immunoSEQ multiplex PCR; TCRdb stores just in-frame clones and leaves some out. The sample lists 12,000 or so clones; around 84% were seen once. The source of this sequence is an adult with an advanced solid tumor such as melanoma, head and neck, liver or kidney cancer. The source was CD4+ or CD8+ T cells sorted from blood, collected in a trial of the OX40 agonist ivuxolimab. This chain links TRBV4-1 with TRBJ1-3, with D perhaps matching TRBD1 (5 bases). This CDR3 reads CASSLIGGSGNTIYF. The CDR3 DNA sequence: TGCGCCAGCAGCCTCATCGGGGGTTCTGGAAACACCATATATTTT.